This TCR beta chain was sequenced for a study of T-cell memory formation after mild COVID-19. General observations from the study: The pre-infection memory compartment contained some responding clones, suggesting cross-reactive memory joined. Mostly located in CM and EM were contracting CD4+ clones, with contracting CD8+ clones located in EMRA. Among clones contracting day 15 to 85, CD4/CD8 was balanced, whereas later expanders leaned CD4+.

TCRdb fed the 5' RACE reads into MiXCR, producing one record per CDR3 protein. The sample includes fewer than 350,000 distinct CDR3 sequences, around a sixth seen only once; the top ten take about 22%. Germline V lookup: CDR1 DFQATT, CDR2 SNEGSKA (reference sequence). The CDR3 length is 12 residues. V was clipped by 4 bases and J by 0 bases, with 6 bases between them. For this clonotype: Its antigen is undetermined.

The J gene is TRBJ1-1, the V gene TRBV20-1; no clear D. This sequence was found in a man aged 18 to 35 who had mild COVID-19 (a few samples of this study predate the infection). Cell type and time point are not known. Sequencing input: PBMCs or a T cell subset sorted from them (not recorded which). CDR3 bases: TGCAGTGCTACCACACTGAACACTGAAGCTTTCTTT. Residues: CSATTLNTEAFF.